This T cell receptor beta chain was captured in a study of response to subunit inactivated influenza vaccine. TCRdb ran MiXCR on the RT-PCR reads and lists one entry per CDR3 protein. The profile shows about 500,000 distinct CDR3 sequences, about 17% of them singletons. The CDR3 has 18 amino acids. Germline V gene lookup returns CDR1 MNHEY and CDR2 SVGEGT. J lost 2 bases, V lost 0 bases, and 10 bases had no gene match. Regarding this clonotype: Its antigen remains unknown.

General study results and limits: Every seasonal influenza vaccination brings in few new T cells, the authors suggested.

Sample: CD4+ T cells sorted from PBMCs, taken around 25 months after vaccination. The chain combines TRBV6-2 or TRBV6-3 with TRBJ2-3; 8 bases are shared with TRBD2. The source of this sequence is a man aged 50 to 75 who received an inactivated influenza vaccine. The CDR3 reads CASSYSMVGRALTDTQYF. CDR3 DNA sequence: TGTGCCAGCAGTTACTCGATGGTCGGGAGGGCCCTCACAGATACGCAGTATTTT.